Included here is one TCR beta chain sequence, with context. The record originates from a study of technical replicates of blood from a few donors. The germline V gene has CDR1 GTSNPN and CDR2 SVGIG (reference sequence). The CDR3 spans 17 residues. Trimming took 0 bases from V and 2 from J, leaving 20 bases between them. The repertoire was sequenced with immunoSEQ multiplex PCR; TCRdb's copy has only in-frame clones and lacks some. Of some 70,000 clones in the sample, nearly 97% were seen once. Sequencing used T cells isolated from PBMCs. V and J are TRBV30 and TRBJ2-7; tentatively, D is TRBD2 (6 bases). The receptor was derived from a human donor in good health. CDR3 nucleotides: TGTGCCTGGAGTGTCGTCCGCCGGGACTGGGAAGCCTACGAGCAGTACTTC. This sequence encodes CAWSVVRRDWEAYEQYF.